This T cell receptor (beta chain) was sequenced during a study of cytomegalovirus exposure and HLA in healthy donors. With 60 Vbeta and 13 Jbeta primers, the PCR was carried out. Clones were read by immunoSEQ multiplex PCR, and TCRdb kept only the in-frame ones, dropping some. This sample's table has about 90,000 clones. This CDR3 is 15 amino acids long. Germline CDR1 SEHNR, CDR2 FQNEAQ (reference sequence). V gene TRBV7-9 combines with J gene TRBJ2-5, with D possibly being TRBD2 (6 bases). The end of the DNA aligns better with TRBJ2-7, so the J call may be wrong. The receptor was derived from a woman aged 25 to 45 in good health and CMV-seronegative. Sequenced: PBMCs. CDR3 nucleotide sequence: TGTGCCAGCAGCTTAGCTGGGGGGAGCTCCTACGAGCAGTACTTC. It specifies CASSLAGGSSYEQYF.